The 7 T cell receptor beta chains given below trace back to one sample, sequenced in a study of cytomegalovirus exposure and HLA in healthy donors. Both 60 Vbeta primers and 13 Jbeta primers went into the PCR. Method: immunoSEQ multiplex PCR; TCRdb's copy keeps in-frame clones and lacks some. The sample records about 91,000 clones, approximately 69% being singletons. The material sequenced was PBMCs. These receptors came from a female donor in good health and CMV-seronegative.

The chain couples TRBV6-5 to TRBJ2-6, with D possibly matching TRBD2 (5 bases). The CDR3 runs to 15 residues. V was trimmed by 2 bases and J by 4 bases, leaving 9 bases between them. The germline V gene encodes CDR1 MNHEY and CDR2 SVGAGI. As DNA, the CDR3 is TGTGCCAGCAGTTACGGGGAGACCGGGGCCAACGTCCTGACTTTC. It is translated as CASSYGETGANVLTF.

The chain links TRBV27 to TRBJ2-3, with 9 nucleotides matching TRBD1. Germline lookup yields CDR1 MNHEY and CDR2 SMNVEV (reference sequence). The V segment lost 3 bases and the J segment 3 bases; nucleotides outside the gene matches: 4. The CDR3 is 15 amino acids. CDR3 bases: TGTGCCAGCAGTTTGAGGGACAGGGAAACAGATACGCAGTATTTT. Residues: CASSLRDRETDTQYF.

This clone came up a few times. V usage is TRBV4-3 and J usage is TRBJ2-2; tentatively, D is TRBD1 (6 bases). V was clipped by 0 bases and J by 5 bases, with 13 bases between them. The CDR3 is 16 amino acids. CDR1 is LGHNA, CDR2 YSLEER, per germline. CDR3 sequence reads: CASSQDLGAETGELFF. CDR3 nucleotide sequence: TGCGCCAGCAGCCAAGACCTGGGGGCGGAGACCGGGGAGCTGTTTTTT.

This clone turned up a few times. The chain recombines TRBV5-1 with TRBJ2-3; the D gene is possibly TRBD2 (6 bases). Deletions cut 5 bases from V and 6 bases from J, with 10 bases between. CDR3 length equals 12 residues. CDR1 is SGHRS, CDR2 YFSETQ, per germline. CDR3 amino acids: CASSQEGDTQYF. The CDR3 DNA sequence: TGCGCCAGCAGTCAGGAGGGGGATACGCAGTATTTT.

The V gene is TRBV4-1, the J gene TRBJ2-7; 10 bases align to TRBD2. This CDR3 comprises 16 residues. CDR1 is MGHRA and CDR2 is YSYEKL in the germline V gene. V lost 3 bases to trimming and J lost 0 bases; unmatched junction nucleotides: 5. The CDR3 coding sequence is TGCGCCAGCAGCCATGATGCTAGCGGGAGCTCCTACGAGCAGTACTTC. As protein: CASSHDASGSSYEQYF.

This CDR3 is CASSFPGMNTEAFF. As DNA, the CDR3 is TGCGCCAGCAGCTTTCCAGGGATGAACACTGAAGCTTTCTTT. This chain connects TRBV5-1 to TRBJ1-1, with a tentative D call TRBD1 (5 bases). CDR1 SGHRS and CDR2 YFSETQ come from the germline V gene. V lost 2 bases, J lost 0 bases, and 8 bases lay in between. This CDR3 contains 14 residues.

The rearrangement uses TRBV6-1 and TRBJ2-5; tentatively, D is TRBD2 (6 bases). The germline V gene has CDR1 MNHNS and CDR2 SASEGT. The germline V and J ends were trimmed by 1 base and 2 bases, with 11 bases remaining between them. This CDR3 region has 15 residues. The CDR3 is CASSEVGGKQETQYF. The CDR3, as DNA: TGTGCCAGCAGTGAAGTGGGGGGAAAGCAAGAGACCCAGTACTTC.